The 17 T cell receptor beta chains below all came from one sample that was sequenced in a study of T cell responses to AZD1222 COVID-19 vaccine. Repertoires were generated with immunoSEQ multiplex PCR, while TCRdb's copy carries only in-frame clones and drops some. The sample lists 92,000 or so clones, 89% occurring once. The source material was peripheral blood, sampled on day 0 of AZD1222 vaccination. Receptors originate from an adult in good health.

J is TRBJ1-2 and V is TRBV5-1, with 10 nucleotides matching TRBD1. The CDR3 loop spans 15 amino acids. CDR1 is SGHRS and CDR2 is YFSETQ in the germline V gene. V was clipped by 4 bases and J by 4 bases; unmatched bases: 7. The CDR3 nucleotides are TGCGCCAGCAGCACCGGACAGGGGGTTGTCTATGGCTACACCTTC. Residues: CASSTGQGVVYGYTF. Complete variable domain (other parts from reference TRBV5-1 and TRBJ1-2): KAGVTQTPRYLIKTRGQQVTLSCSPISGHRSVSWYQQTPGQGLQFLFEYFSETQRNKGNFPGRFSGRQFSNSRSEMNVSTLELGDSALYLCASSTGQGVVYGYTFGSGTRLTVV.

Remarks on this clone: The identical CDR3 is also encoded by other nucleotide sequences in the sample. In DNA form, the CDR3 reads TGTGCCAGCTCACCCAGGGGCTCCTACGAGCAGTACTTC. Translating it yields CASSPRGSYEQYF. The chain employs TRBV18 and TRBJ2-7, with a possible D match to TRBD1 (6 bases). Germline V gives CDR1 KGHSH, CDR2 LQKENI. This CDR3 contains 13 residues. Trimming stripped 3 bases from V and 0 bases from J, with 6 bases between.

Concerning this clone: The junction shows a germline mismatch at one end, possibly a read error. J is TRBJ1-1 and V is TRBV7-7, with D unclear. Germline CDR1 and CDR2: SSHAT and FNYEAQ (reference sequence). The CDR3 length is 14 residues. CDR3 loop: CASSPSIGLTEAFF. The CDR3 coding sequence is TGTGCTAGCAGCCCGAGCATAGGACTCACTGAAGCTTTCTTT. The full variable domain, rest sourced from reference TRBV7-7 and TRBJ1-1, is GAGVSQSPRYKVTKRGQDVTLRCDPISSHATLYWYQQALGQGPEFLTYFNYEAQPDKSGLPSDRFSAERPEGSISTLTIQRTEQRDSAMYRCASSPSIGLTEAFFGQGTRLTVV.

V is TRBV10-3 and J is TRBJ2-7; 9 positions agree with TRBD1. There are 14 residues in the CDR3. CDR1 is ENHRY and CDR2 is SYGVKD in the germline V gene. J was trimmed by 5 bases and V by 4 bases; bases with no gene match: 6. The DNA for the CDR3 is TGTGCCATCAGTGGGGGACAGGGAAGAGACGAGCAGTACTTC. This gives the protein CAISGGQGRDEQYF.

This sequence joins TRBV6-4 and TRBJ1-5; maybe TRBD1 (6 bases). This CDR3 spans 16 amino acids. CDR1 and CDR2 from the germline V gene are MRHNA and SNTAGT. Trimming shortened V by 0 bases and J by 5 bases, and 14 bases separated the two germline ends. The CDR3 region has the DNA TGTGCCAGCAGTGACTCGAGAGACAGGCGACATCAGCCCCAGCATTTT. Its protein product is CASSDSRDRRHQPQHF.

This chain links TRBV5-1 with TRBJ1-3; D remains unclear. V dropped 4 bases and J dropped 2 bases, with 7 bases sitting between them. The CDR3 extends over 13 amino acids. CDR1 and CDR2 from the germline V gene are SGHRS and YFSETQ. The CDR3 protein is CASSEGPGNTIYF. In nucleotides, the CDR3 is TGCGCCAGCAGCGAGGGCCCTGGAAACACCATATATTTT.

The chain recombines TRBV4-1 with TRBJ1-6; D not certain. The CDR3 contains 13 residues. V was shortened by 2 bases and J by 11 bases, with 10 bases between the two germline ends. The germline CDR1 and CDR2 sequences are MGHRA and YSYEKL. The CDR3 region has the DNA TGCGCCAGCAGCCAACAGGATTTAGCACCCCTCCACTTT. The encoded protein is CASSQQDLAPLHF.

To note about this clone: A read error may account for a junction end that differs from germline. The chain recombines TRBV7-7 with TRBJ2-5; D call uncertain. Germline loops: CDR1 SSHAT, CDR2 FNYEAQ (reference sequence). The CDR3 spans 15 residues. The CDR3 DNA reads TGTGCTAGCAGCCCAAGGGCCTCGGTGGTCGGGACCCAGTACTTC. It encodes CASSPRASVVGTQYF.

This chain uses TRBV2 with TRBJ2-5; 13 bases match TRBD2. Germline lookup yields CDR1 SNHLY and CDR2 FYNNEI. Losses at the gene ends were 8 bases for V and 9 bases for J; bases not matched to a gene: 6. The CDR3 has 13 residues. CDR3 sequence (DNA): TGTGCCAGCGGGACTAGCGGGGAGGGCGCCCAGTACTTC. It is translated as CASGTSGEGAQYF.

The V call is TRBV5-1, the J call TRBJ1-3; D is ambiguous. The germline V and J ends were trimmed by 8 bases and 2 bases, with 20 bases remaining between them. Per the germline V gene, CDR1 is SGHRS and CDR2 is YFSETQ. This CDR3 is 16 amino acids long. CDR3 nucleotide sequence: TGCGCCAGGTCTCTCGGAGGGCCTAGGGCTGGAAACACCATATATTTT. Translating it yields CARSLGGPRAGNTIYF.

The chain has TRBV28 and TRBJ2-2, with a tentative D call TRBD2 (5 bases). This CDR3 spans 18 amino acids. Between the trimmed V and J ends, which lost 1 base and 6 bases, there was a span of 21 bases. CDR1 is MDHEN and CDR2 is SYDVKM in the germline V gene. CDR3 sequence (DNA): TGTGCCAGCAGTTTATCTCGTGGCGGGCATACACCCGCCGGGGAGCTGTTTTTT. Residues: CASSLSRGGHTPAGELFF.

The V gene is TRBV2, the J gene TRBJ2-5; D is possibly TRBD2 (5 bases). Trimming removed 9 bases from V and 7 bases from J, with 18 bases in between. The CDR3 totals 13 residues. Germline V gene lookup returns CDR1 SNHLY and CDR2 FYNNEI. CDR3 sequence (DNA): TGTGCCAGTCGTGAGGAGGTGTGGGTGACCCAGTACTTC. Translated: CASREEVWVTQYF.

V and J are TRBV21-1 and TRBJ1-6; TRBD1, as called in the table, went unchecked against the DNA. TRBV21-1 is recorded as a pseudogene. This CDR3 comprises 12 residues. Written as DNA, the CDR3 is TGTGCCAGCAGCAAAGATCATCCACCCCTCCACTTT. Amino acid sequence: CASSKDHPPLHF.

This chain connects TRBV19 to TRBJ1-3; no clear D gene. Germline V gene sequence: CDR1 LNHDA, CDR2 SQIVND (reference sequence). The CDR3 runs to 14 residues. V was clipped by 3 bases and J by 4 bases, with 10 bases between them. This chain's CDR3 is CASSMGVLGNTIYF. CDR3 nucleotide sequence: TGTGCCAGTAGTATGGGTGTGCTGGGAAACACCATATATTTT.

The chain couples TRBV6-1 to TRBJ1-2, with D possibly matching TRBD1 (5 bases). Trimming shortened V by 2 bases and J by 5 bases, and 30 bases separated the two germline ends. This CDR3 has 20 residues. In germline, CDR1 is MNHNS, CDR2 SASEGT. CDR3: CASSEPFWGGVWSAPYGYTF. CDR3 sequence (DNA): TGTGCCAGCAGTGAACCTTTTTGGGGGGGGGTGTGGTCAGCGCCATATGGCTACACCTTC.

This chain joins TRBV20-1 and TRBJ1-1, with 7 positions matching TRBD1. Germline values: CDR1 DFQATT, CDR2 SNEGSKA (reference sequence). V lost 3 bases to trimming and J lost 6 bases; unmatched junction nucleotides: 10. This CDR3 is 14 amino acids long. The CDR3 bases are TGCAGTGCTAGTCGGGACAGAGGAAGCGCTGAAGCTTTCTTT. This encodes CSASRDRGSAEAFF.

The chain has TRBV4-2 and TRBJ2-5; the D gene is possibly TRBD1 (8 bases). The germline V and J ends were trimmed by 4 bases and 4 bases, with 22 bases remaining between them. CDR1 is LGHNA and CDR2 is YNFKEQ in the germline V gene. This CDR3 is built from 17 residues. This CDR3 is CASSPTGGGAGRETQYF. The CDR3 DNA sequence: TGTGCCAGCAGCCCAACAGGGGGGGGAGCTGGGAGAGAGACCCAGTACTTC.